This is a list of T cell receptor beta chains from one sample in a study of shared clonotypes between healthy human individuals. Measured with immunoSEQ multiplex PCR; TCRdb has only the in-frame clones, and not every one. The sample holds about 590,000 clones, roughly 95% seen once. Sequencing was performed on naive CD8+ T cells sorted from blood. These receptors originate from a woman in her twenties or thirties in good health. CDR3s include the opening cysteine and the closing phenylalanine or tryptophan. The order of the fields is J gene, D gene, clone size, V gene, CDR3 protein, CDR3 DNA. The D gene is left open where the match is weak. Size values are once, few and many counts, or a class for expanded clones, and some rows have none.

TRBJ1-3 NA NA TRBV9 CASSVTPSVRGHSGNTIYF TGTGCCAGCAGCGTGACCCCATCCGTCAGGGGCCACTCTGGAAACACCATATATTTT
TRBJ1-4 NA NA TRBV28 CATYRTGGRGLNEKLFF TGTGCCACCTACCGTACGGGGGGTCGAGGTCTTAATGAAAAACTGTTTTTT
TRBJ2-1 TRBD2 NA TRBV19 CASSSSGSHNEQFF TGTGCCAGTAGCTCTAGCGGGAGCCACAATGAGCAGTTCTTC
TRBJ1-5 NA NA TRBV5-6 CASSSNRAKPQHF TGTGCCAGCAGCTCGAACCGGGCCAAGCCCCAGCATTTT
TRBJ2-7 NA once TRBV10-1 CASSETSYEQYF TGCGCCAGCAGTGAGACTAGCTACGAGCAGTACTTC
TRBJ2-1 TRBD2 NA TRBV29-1 CSVKAGPSYNEQFF TGCAGCGTTAAAGCGGGGCCCTCCTACAATGAGCAGTTCTTC
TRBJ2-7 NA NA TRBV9 CASTPSPGHEQYF TGTGCCAGCACCCCCTCCCCAGGCCACGAGCAGTACTTC
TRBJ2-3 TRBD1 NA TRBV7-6 CASRQGQGAGDTQYF TGTGCCAGCAGACAAGGACAGGGGGCCGGAGATACGCAGTATTTT
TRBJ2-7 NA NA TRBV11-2 CASSYGSRHEQYF TGTGCCAGCAGTTACGGGTCTCGACACGAGCAGTACTTC
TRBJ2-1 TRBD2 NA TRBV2 CASSPSTSSFF TGTGCCAGCAGTCCGTCGACTAGCTCGTTCTTC
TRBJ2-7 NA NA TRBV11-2 CASSSRFYEQYF TGTGCCAGCAGCTCTCGGTTCTACGAGCAGTACTTC
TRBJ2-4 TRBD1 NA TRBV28 CASSLHHRGDIQYF TGTGCCAGCAGTTTACATCACAGGGGAGACATTCAGTACTTC
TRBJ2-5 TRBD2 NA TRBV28 CASSLLPGTSGSRSGETQYF TGTGCCAGCAGTTTGTTACCCGGGACTAGCGGGAGTCGTTCGGGAGAGACCCAGTACTTC
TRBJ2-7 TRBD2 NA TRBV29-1 CSVPGREYEQYF TGCAGCGTGCCTGGGCGGGAGTACGAGCAGTACTTC
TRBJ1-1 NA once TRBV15 CATSRQDLNTEAFF TGTGCCACCAGCAGACAGGACCTGAACACTGAAGCTTTCTTT
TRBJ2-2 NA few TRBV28 CASSLDTGELFF TGTGCCAGCAGTTTAGATACCGGGGAGCTGTTTTTT
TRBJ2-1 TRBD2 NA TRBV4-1 CASSQEASGRKDNEQFF TGCGCCAGCAGCCAAGAGGCTAGCGGGAGGAAGGACAATGAGCAGTTCTTC
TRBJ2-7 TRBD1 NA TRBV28 CASSLIGQGGEQYF TGTGCCAGCAGTTTAATTGGACAGGGAGGCGAGCAGTACTTC
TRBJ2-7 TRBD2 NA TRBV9 CASSERTSGYEQYF TGTGCCAGCAGCGAGAGGACTAGCGGGTACGAGCAGTACTTC
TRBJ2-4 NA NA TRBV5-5 CASSFRPRGAF TGTGCCAGCAGCTTCCGTCCCAGGGGGGCCTTC
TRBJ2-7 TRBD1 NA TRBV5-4 CASSSQGASIYEQYF TGTGCCAGCAGCTCCCAGGGGGCGAGCATCTACGAGCAGTACTTC
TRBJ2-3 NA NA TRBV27 CASSQKDRPNPDTQYF TGTGCCAGCAGTCAAAAAGACAGGCCGAACCCAGATACGCAGTATTTT
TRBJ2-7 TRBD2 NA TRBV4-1 CASSQGLAGASYEQYF TGCGCCAGCAGCCAAGGGCTAGCGGGTGCCTCCTACGAGCAGTACTTC
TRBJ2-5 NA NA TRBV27 CASSYWQETQYF TGTGCCAGCAGTTACTGGCAAGAGACCCAGTACTTC
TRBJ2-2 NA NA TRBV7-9 CASSSDRGELFF TGTGCCAGCAGCTCGGACCGGGGGGAGCTGTTTTTT
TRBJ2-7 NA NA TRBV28 CASSASEGFEQYF TGTGCCAGTAGTGCCTCAGAAGGGTTCGAGCAGTACTTC
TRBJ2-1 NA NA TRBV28 CASSLSAARVEQFF TGTGCCAGCAGTTTGTCAGCGGCTCGGGTTGAGCAGTTCTTC
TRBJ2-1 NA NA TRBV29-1 CSVEGSYNEQFF TGCAGCGTTGAAGGCAGTTATAATGAGCAGTTCTTC
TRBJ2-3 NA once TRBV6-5 CASSYTGSATDTQYF TGTGCCAGCAGTTACACCGGGAGCGCGACAGATACGCAGTATTTT
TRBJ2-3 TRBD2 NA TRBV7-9 CASSVGTSGSTDTQYF TGTGCCAGCAGCGTCGGGACTAGCGGAAGCACAGATACGCAGTATTTT
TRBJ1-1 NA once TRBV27 CASSLFTYTEAFF TGTGCCAGCAGTTTATTTACCTACACTGAAGCTTTCTTT
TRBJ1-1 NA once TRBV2 CASRTGYIMNTEAFF TGTGCCAGCAGGACAGGATATATCATGAACACTGAAGCTTTCTTT
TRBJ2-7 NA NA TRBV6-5 CASSYGQGITYEQYF TGTGCCAGCAGTTACGGCCAGGGTATTACCTACGAGCAGTACTTC
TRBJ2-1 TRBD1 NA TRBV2 CASQGQGASEQFF TGTGCCAGCCAGGGACAGGGGGCCTCTGAGCAGTTCTTC
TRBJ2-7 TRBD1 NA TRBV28 CASYGQAGYEQYF TGTGCCAGCTACGGACAGGCTGGGTACGAGCAGTACTTC
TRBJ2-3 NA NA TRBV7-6 CASSLIGGTTDTQYF TGTGCCAGCAGCTTAATTGGGGGAACCACAGATACGCAGTATTTT
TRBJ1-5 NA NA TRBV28 CAITGDGWNQPQHF TGTGCCATCACTGGGGACGGGTGGAATCAGCCCCAGCATTTT
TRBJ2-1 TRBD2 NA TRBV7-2 CASSSTSGRWNEQFF TGTGCCAGCAGCTCCACTAGCGGGAGGTGGAATGAGCAGTTCTTC
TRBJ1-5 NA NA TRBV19 CARAHYRVGNQPQHF TGTGCCAGAGCCCACTACAGGGTCGGCAATCAGCCCCAGCATTTT
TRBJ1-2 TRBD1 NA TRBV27 CASRQGQGYGYTF TGTGCCAGCAGACAGGGACAGGGCTATGGCTACACCTTC
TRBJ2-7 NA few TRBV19 CASSTGPSYEQYF TGTGCCAGTAGCACAGGACCCTCCTACGAGCAGTACTTC
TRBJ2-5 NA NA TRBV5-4 CASSLMSGGGQETQYF TGTGCCAGCAGCTTGATGTCAGGGGGAGGACAAGAGACCCAGTACTTC
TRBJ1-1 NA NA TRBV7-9 CASSLTEEAFF TGTGCCAGCAGCTTAACAGAAGAAGCTTTCTTT
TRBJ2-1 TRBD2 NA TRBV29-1 CSVSGGRLAGGNEQFF TGCAGCGTTTCTGGGGGACGGCTAGCGGGAGGAAATGAGCAGTTCTTC
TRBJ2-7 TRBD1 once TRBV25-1 CASSLGTGPTYEQYF TGTGCCAGCAGCCTCGGGACAGGGCCAACCTACGAGCAGTACTTC
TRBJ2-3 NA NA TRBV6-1 CASSTGFSADTQYF TGTGCCAGCAGTACAGGGTTTTCAGCAGATACGCAGTATTTT
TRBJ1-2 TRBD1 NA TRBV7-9 CASSSGTGGHYGYTF TGTGCCAGCAGCTCAGGGACAGGGGGCCACTATGGCTACACCTTC
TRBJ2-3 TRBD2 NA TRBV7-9 CVSTGTSGSSTDTQYF TGTGTCAGCACCGGGACTAGCGGGAGCAGCACAGATACGCAGTATTTT
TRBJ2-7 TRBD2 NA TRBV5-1 CASSFSGSEYEQYF TGCGCCAGCAGCTTTAGCGGGAGTGAATACGAGCAGTACTTC
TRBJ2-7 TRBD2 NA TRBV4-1 CASSQEFTSGITYEQYF TGCGCCAGCAGCCAAGAATTCACTAGCGGGATCACCTACGAGCAGTACTTC